The subject of this entry is one TCR beta chain. The V gene end was trimmed by 3 bases and the J gene end by 0 bases; junction bases not matched to a gene: 8. The germline gives CDR1 SEHNR, CDR2 FQNEAQ (reference sequence). This CDR3 is built from 18 residues. Clones were sequenced by immunoSEQ multiplex PCR, and TCRdb holds only the in-frame ones, with some missing. The table has around 29,000 clones, around 90% seen once. This entry comes from a study of T cell changes during pregnancy in multiple sclerosis. Sequencing used CD4+ T cells from peripheral blood mononuclear cells, obtained in the first trimester of pregnancy. The TCR comes from a female donor with multiple sclerosis, enrolled in a pregnancy study. V is TRBV7-9 and J is TRBJ2-6; 7 nucleotides align to TRBD2. CDR3 nucleotide sequence: TGTGCCAGCAGCTTCAGCGGGACCGGGGACTCTGGGGCCAACGTCCTGACTTTC. This encodes CASSFSGTGDSGANVLTF.